Below are 5 T cell receptor beta chains sequenced from a single sample in a study of regulatory T cells in long-lasting Graves disease. Time point indicated: newly diagnosed GD, antithyroid drugs for less than 3 months. PBMC RNA served as the TCR library source. Sequencing libraries for TCR beta were prepared with iRepertoire HTBI primers and Arm-PCR of CDR3 regions. One entry per CDR3 protein results from TCRdb running MiXCR on the multiplex PCR reads. The data contain 450,000 to 600,000 distinct CDR3 sequences, roughly 12% of them seen just once; the ten biggest clones take up about 10%. This sample was shared with a second study, whose subject was T cells in Graves' hyperthyroidism and ophthalmopathy.

The sequences come from peripheral blood mononuclear cells (PBMCs), collected at new diagnosis, from a patient treated with antithyroid drugs. The receptors were sampled from a man aged 25 to 40 with Graves disease.

The chain combines TRBV20-1 with TRBJ1-1; D is unclear. The germline V gene encodes CDR1 DFQATT and CDR2 SNEGSKA (reference sequence). CDR3 length: 13 amino acids. Trimming stripped 7 bases from V and 3 bases from J, with 15 bases between. This CDR3 is CSVRTPADTEAFF. The CDR3, as DNA: TGCAGTGTCAGGACGCCGGCGGACACTGAAGCTTTCTTT.

This clonotype showed up just a few times. This may come from a read error, since a much larger clone is one base off. The rearrangement links TRBV7-3 to TRBJ2-1, with TRBD1 matching 7 bases. The J call may be mistaken, given a closer DNA end match to TRBJ2-5. CDR3 size: 15 residues. CDR1 and CDR2 from the germline V gene are SGHTA and FQGTGA. CDR3 sequence: CASSSDRLGEKTQYF. CDR3 in DNA: TGTGCCAGCAGCTCGGACAGGCTGGGAGAGAAGACCCAGTACTTC.

This clonotype has a handful of counts. The chain is built from TRBV11-3 and TRBJ2-2; D tentatively fits TRBD1 or TRBD2 (5 bases each). Germline CDR1 and CDR2: SGHNT and YENEEA. The CDR3 runs 16 residues. Trimming pared 5 bases from V and 4 bases from J, leaving 17 bases between. The CDR3 loop reads CASSPPGTSSTGELFF. The CDR3 coding sequence is TGTGCCAGCAGCCCCCCCGGGACCTCCTCCACCGGGGAGCTGTTTTTT.

This clonotype was seen more than once but under ten times. The gene calls are TRBV6-1 and TRBJ2-2; no firm D call. The CDR3 loop spans 13 amino acids. V was clipped by 2 bases and J by 6 bases, with 7 bases between them. Germline values: CDR1 MNHNS, CDR2 SASEGT. The CDR3 DNA is TGTGCCAGCAGTGAAAGTGAGTCCGGGGAGCTGTTTTTT. Translation: CASSESESGELFF.

This chain's CDR3 is CASSQPRAGSTDTQYF. In nucleotides, the CDR3 is TGTGCCAGCAGTCAGCCCAGAGCGGGAAGCACAGATACGCAGTATTTT. This chain uses TRBV6-1 with TRBJ2-3; 7 bases agree with TRBD2. The V gene end was trimmed by 5 bases and the J gene end by 0 bases; junction bases not matched to a gene: 8. Germline V gene lookup returns CDR1 MNHNS and CDR2 SASEGT. The CDR3 runs 16 residues.